This T cell receptor beta chain emerged from a study of cytomegalovirus exposure and HLA in healthy donors. The CDR3 runs 13 residues. Unmatched junction bases numbered 2, after V lost 3 bases and J lost 5 bases. From germline, CDR1 is KGHSH and CDR2 LQKENI. PCR employed 60 Vbeta and 13 Jbeta primers. Assay used: immunoSEQ multiplex PCR; TCRdb lists only in-frame clones, some missing. This repertoire shows 100,000 to 150,000 clones, roughly 80% found once; its top ten account for approximately 1.1%. Input material: PBMCs. This clonotype was sampled from a boy aged 5 to 17 in good health and CMV-seronegative. This rearrangement joins TRBV18 to TRBJ2-7; TRBD1 matches at 9 bases. The CDR3: CASSPDRGNEQYF. In nucleotides, the CDR3 is TGTGCCAGCTCACCGGACAGGGGTAACGAGCAGTACTTC.